One sample yielded the 3 T cell receptor beta chains listed below, sequenced in a study of CD8 T cells in Susac syndrome. It was with random hexamers that about 0.45 to 1 ug RNA was reverse transcribed. TCRdb independently ran MiXCR on the immunoSEQ multiplex PCR reads; one entry per CDR3 protein. The sample holds more than 90,000 distinct CDR3 sequences, around 92% seen once. The source material was CD4+ T cells from PBMCs. The receptors were sampled from a human donor with multiple sclerosis.

This chain links TRBV6-2 or TRBV6-3 with TRBJ2-2, with D possibly TRBD1 on 6 matching bases. The CDR3 is 15 residues long. V shed 5 bases and J shed 3 bases, with 13 bases lying between them. Per the germline V gene, CDR1 is MNHEY and CDR2 is SVGEGT. The CDR3 DNA is TGTGCCAGCAGTAAAGGACAGAGAGACACCGGGGAGCTGTTTTTT. Amino acid sequence: CASSKGQRDTGELFF.

The J gene is TRBJ1-2, the V gene TRBV20-1, with no clear D. CDR3 size: 12 residues. Trimming removed 6 bases at V and 8 bases at J, with 16 bases between. Germline loops: CDR1 DFQATT, CDR2 SNEGSKA (reference sequence). CDR3 sequence reads: CSARAESEGYTF. DNA of the CDR3: TGCAGTGCCCGGGCGGAATCGGAGGGCTACACCTTC.

This clonotype was seen once. The chain carries TRBV11-2 and TRBJ1-1; D is unresolved. V dropped 0 bases and J dropped 11 bases, with 13 bases sitting between them. CDR1 and CDR2 (germline): SGHAT, FQNNGV. The CDR3 sequence is 13 residues long. In nucleotides, the CDR3 is TGTGCCAGCAGCTTAGATATTAAAAGTGCGGCTTTCTTT. As protein: CASSLDIKSAAFF.